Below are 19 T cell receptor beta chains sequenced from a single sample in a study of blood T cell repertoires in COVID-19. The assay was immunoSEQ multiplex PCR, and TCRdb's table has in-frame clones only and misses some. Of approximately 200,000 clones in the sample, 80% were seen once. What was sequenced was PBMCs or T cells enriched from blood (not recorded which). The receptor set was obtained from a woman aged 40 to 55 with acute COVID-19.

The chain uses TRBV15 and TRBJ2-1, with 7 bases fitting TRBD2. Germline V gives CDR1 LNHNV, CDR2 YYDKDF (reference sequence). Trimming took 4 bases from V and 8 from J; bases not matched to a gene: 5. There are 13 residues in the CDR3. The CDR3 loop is CATSKEGRDEQFF. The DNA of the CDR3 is TGTGCCACCAGCAAGGAGGGGAGGGATGAGCAGTTCTTC.

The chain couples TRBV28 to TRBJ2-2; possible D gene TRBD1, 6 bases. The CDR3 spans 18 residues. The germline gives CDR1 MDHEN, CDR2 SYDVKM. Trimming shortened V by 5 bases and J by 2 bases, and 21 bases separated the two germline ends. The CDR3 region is CASSPQGPHRRNTGELFF. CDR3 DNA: TGTGCCAGCAGTCCCCAGGGGCCGCACAGGAGAAACACCGGGGAGCTGTTTTTT. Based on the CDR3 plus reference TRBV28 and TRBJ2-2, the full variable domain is DVKVTQSSRYLVKRTGEKVFLECVQDMDHENMFWYRQDPGLGLRLIYFSYDVKMKEKGDIPEGYSVSREKKERFSLILESASTNQTSMYLCASSPQGPHRRNTGELFFGEGSRLTVL.

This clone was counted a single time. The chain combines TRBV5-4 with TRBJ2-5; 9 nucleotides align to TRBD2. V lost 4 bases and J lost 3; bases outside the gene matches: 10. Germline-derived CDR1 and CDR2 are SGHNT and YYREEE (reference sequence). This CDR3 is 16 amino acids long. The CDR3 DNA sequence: TGTGCCAGCAGCCCCCGCGCAGGGACTAGCAAAGAGACCCAGTACTTC. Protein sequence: CASSPRAGTSKETQYF.

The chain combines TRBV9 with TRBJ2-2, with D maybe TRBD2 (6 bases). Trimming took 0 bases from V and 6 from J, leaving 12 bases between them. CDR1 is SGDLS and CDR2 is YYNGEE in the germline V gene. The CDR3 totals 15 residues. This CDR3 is CASSVDQSGAGELFF. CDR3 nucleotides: TGTGCCAGCAGCGTAGATCAGTCGGGGGCCGGGGAGCTGTTTTTT.

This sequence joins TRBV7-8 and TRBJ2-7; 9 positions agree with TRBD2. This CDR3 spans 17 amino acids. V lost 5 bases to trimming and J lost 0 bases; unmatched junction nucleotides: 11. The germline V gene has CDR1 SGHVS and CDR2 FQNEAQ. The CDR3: CASSPRLAARSSYEQYF. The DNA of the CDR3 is TGTGCCAGCAGCCCAAGACTAGCGGCGAGGAGCTCCTACGAGCAGTACTTC.

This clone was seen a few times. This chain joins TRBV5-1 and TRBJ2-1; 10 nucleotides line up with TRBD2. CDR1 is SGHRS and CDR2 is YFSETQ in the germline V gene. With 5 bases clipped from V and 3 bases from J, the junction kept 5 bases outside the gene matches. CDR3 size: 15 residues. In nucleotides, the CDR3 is TGCGCCAGCAGGGATAGCGGGGGGAACTACAATGAGCAGTTCTTC. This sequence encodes CASRDSGGNYNEQFF.

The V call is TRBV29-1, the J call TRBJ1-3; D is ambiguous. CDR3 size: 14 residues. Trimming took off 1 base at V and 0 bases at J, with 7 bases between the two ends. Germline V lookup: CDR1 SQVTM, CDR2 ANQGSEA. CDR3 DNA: TGCAGCGTTGAAGTATCGAGCTCTGGAAACACCATATATTTT. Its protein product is CSVEVSSSGNTIYF.

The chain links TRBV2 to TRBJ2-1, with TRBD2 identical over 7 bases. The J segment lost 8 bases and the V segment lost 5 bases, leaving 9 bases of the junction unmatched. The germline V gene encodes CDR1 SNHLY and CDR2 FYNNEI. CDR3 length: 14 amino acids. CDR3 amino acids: CASSPPGTNYEQFF. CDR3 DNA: TGTGCCAGCAGTCCTCCCGGGACTAACTATGAGCAGTTCTTC.

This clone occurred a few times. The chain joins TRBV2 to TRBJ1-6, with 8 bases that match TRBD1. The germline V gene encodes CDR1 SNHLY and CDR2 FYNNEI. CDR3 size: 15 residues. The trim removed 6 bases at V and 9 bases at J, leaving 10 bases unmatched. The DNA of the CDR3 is TGTGCCAGCAGGGACGACAGGGGTTCGGGTTCACCCCTCCACTTT. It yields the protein CASRDDRGSGSPLHF.

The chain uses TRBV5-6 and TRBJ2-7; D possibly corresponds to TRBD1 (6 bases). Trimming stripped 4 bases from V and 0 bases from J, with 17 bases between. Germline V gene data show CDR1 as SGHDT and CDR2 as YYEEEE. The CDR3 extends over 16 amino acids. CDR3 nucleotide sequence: TGTGCCAGCAGCCCCCGACTCACAGGGAGCTCCTACGAGCAGTACTTC. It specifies CASSPRLTGSSYEQYF. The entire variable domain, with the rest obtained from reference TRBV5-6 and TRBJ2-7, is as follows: DAGVTQSPTHLIKTRGQQVTLRCSPKSGHDTVSWYQQALGQGPQFIFQYYEEEERQRGNFPDRFSGHQFPNYSSELNVNALLLGDSALYLCASSPRLTGSSYEQYFGPGTRLTVT.

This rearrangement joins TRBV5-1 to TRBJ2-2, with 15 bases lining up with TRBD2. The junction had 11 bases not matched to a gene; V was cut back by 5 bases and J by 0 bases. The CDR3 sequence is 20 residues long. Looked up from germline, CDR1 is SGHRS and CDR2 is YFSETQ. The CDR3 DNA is TGCGCCAGCAGGGCGCGATCCGGGACTAGCGGGGGGCCGAACACCGGGGAGCTGTTTTTT. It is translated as CASRARSGTSGGPNTGELFF.

CDR3 in amino acids: CASSIVIVADWKTGNTIYF. As DNA, the CDR3 is TGTGCCAGTAGTATCGTAATCGTGGCGGACTGGAAGACCGGAAACACCATATATTTT. The chain links TRBV19 to TRBJ1-3; D gene ambiguous. Trimming shortened V by 3 bases and J by 4 bases, and 25 bases separated the two germline ends. The V gene's germline CDR1 is LNHDA and CDR2 SQIVND (reference sequence). This CDR3 is built from 19 residues.

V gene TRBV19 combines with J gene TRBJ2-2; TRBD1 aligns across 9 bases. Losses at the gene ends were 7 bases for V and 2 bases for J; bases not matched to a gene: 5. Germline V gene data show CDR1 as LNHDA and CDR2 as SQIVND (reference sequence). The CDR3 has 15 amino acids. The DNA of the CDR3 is TGTGCCAGTACTCCACAGGGGGCAAACACCGGGGAGCTGTTTTTT. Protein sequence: CASTPQGANTGELFF. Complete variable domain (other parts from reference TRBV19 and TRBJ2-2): DGGITQSPKYLFRKEGQNVTLSCEQNLNHDAMYWYRQDPGQGLRLIYYSQIVNDFQKGDIAEGYSVSREKKESFPLTVTSAQKNPTAFYLCASTPQGANTGELFFGEGSRLTVL.

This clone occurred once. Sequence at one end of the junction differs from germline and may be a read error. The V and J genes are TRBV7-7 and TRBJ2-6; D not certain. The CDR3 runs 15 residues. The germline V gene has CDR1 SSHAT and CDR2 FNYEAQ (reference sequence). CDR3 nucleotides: TGTGCTAGCAGCCCCGACTTAACTGGGGCCAACGTCCTGACTTTC. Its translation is CASSPDLTGANVLTF.

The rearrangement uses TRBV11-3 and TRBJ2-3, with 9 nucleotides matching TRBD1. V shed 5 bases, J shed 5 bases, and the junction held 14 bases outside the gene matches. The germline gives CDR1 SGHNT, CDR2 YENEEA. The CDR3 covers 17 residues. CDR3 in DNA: TGTGCCAGCAGCGGGAATTCCCGGGACAGGGATAGAGATACGCAGTATTTT. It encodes CASSGNSRDRDRDTQYF.

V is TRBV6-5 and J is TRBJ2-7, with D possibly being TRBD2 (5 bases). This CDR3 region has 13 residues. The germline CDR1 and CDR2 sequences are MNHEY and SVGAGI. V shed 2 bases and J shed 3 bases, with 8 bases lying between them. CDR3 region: CASSYELGYEQYF. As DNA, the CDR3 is TGTGCCAGCAGTTACGAACTAGGCTACGAGCAGTACTTC.

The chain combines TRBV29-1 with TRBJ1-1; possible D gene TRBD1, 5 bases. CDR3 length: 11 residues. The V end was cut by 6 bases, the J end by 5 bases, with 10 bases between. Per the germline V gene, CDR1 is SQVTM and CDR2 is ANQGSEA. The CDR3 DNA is TGCAGCGTCGACAGTATTACTGAAGCTTTCTTT. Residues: CSVDSITEAFF.

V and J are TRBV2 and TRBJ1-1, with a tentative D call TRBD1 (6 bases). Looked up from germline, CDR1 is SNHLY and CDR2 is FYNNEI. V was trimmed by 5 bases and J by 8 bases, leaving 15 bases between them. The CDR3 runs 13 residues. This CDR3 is CASSPGTQNEAFF. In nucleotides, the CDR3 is TGTGCCAGCAGTCCCGGGACACAAAACGAAGCTTTCTTT.

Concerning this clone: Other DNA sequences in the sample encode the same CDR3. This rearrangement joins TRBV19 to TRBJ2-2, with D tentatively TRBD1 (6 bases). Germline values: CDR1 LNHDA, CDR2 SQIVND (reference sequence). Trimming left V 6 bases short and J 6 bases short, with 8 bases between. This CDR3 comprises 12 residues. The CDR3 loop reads CASRQGAGELFF. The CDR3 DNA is TGTGCCAGTAGACAGGGCGCCGGGGAGCTGTTTTTT.